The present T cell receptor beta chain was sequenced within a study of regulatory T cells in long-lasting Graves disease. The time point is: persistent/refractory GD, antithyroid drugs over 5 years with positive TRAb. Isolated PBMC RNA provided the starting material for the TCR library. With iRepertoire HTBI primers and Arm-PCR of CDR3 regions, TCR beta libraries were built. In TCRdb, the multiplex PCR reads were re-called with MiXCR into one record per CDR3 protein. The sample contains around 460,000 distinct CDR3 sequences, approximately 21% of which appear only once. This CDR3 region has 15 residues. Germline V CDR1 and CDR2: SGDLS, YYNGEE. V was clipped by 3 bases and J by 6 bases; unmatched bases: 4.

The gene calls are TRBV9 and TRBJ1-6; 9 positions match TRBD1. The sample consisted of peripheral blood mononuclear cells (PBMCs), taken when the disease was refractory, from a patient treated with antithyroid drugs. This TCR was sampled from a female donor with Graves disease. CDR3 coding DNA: TGTGCCAGCAGCGCGGACAGGGGATTTAATTCACCCCTCCACTTT. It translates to CASSADRGFNSPLHF.